Shown below are 15 T cell receptor beta chains from a single sample sequenced in a study of cytotoxic CD8 clonotypes in ibrutinib-treated CLL. The method was immunoSEQ multiplex PCR; TCRdb's version includes in-frame clones alone and lacks a portion of them. Altogether a few hundred thousand clones are present, about 64% being singletons, with the ten largest covering roughly 6.3%. The source material was PBMCs, sampled after 36 months of ibrutinib treatment. The receptor source for this set is a human donor with chronic lymphocytic leukemia.

The chain carries TRBV10-3 and TRBJ2-2; TRBD1 aligns across 11 bases. There are 15 residues in the CDR3. CDR1 ENHRY and CDR2 SYGVKD come from the germline V gene. V dropped 5 bases and J dropped 6; count of bases not matched to a gene: 5. The CDR3 sequence: CAISPDRGLAGELFF. The CDR3 DNA reads as TGTGCCATCAGTCCGGACAGGGGGCTGGCCGGGGAGCTGTTTTTT.

The chain combines TRBV30 with TRBJ2-5; 11 bases match TRBD2. The V and J ends lost 3 bases and 2 bases, in that order; junction bases with no gene match: 8. The V gene's germline CDR1 is GTSNPN and CDR2 SVGIG (reference sequence). The CDR3 covers 16 residues. DNA for the CDR3: TGTGCCTGGAGGCCAACCGGGACTAGCGGACAAGAGACCCAGTACTTC. Translated, it gives CAWRPTGTSGQETQYF.

The chain joins TRBV4-1 to TRBJ1-2; 8 bases agree with TRBD1. In germline, CDR1 is MGHRA, CDR2 YSYEKL. The ends lost 4 bases at V and 4 bases at J; junction bases unmatched: 11. This CDR3 is built from 16 residues. The CDR3, as DNA: TGCGCCAGCAGCCCCGAACTATTACAGGGGGGCTATGGCTACACCTTC. Translation gives CASSPELLQGGYGYTF.

The chain carries TRBV9 and TRBJ2-2, with D maybe TRBD2 (5 bases). CDR3 length: 15 amino acids. Germline V CDR1 and CDR2: SGDLS, YYNGEE. Trimming stripped 5 bases from V and 1 base from J, with 12 bases between. The CDR3 DNA reads TGTGCCAGCAGTGGAGCGGTAAGGAACACCGGGGAGCTGTTTTTT. Amino acids: CASSGAVRNTGELFF.

V is TRBV5-4 and J is TRBJ2-7; perhaps TRBD1 as D (6 bases). With 3 bases removed from V and 7 bases from J, the gap between germline ends came to 23 bases. The germline V gene has CDR1 SGHNT and CDR2 YYREEE (reference sequence). The CDR3 loop spans 16 amino acids. The CDR3 protein is CASSSPAQGPLGEQYF. The CDR3 DNA reads as TGTGCCAGCAGCTCGCCCGCCCAGGGGCCTCTGGGGGAGCAGTACTTC.

The V gene is TRBV29-1, the J gene TRBJ2-7; maybe TRBD2 (6 bases). CDR1 and CDR2 from the germline V gene are SQVTM and ANQGSEA. Trimming took 4 bases from V and 3 from J, leaving 16 bases between them. The CDR3 runs 14 residues. The CDR3 here is CSVASTSIGYEQYF. The CDR3 coding sequence is TGCAGCGTTGCATCGACTAGTATAGGCTACGAGCAGTACTTC.

The V call is TRBV6-6, the J call TRBJ1-5; no clear D. From germline, CDR1 is MNHNY and CDR2 SVGAGI (reference sequence). Trimming stripped 6 bases from V and 2 bases from J, with 8 bases between. The CDR3 loop spans 13 amino acids. The CDR3 region is CASSTRGNQPQHF. DNA of the CDR3: TGTGCCAGCAGCACTAGAGGCAATCAGCCCCAGCATTTT.

The chain has TRBV7-6 and TRBJ2-1; tentative D call: TRBD2 (5 bases). The CDR3 is 15 residues long. V lost 5 bases to trimming and J lost 0 bases, with 11 bases between them. Looked up from germline, CDR1 is SGHVS and CDR2 is FNYEAQ. CDR3 residues: CASSKTTSSYNEQFF. The DNA of the CDR3 is TGTGCCAGCAGCAAAACTACTAGCTCCTACAATGAGCAGTTCTTC.

This clone was seen a few times. This chain connects TRBV28 to TRBJ1-1; TRBD1 might be the D (5 bases). The ends were cut back, 2 bases at V and 6 bases at J, with 13 bases in the middle. The V gene's germline CDR1 is MDHEN and CDR2 SYDVKM. The CDR3 covers 14 residues. The CDR3 spells CASSLGARRSEAFF. The CDR3 DNA reads TGTGCCAGCAGTTTAGGGGCCCGGCGCTCTGAAGCTTTCTTT.

This clone showed up just a few times. V gene TRBV28 combines with J gene TRBJ1-5; 8 nucleotides match TRBD1. The CDR3 is made up of 18 amino acids. J was trimmed by 3 bases and V by 4 bases; bases with no gene match: 14. Germline V gives CDR1 MDHEN, CDR2 SYDVKM. The CDR3 sequence is CASSSDLYRGGYNQPQHF. CDR3 in DNA: TGTGCCAGCAGTTCGGACCTATACAGGGGGGGGTACAATCAGCCCCAGCATTTT.

This chain uses TRBV7-9 with TRBJ2-5; D is perhaps TRBD1 (5 bases). Germline lookup yields CDR1 SEHNR and CDR2 FQNEAQ (reference sequence). The ends were cut back, 1 base at V and 0 bases at J, with 12 bases in the middle. This CDR3 comprises 16 residues. CDR3 in DNA: TGTGCCAGCAGCTTAGTGTCAGGGTGGTACCAAGAGACCCAGTACTTC. This codes for CASSLVSGWYQETQYF.

The CDR3 nucleotides are TGCGCCAGCAGCTTTGGGGGGGCTGTAGAGACCCAGTACTTC. This codes for CASSFGGAVETQYF. The chain recombines TRBV5-1 with TRBJ2-5, with D maybe TRBD2 (7 bases). Trimming shortened V by 2 bases and J by 4 bases, and 12 bases separated the two germline ends. Germline V gene lookup returns CDR1 SGHRS and CDR2 YFSETQ. The CDR3 extends over 14 amino acids. Complete variable domain (other parts from reference TRBV5-1 and TRBJ2-5): KAGVTQTPRYLIKTRGQQVTLSCSPISGHRSVSWYQQTPGQGLQFLFEYFSETQRNKGNFPGRFSGRQFSNSRSEMNVSTLELGDSALYLCASSFGGAVETQYFGPGTRLLVL.

As for this clone: The same CDR3 also results from other DNA sequences found in this sample. The J gene is TRBJ2-3, the V gene TRBV7-2; no definite D call. With 3 bases removed from V and 0 bases from J, the gap between germline ends came to 1 base. From germline, CDR1 is SGHTA and CDR2 FQGNSA. There are 12 residues in the CDR3. The CDR3 is CASSFSTDTQYF. CDR3 sequence (DNA): TGTGCCAGCAGCTTTAGCACAGATACGCAGTATTTT.

This chain connects TRBV18 to TRBJ2-1; D possibly matches TRBD1 or TRBD2 (5 bases each). V was clipped by 5 bases and J by 1 base, with 15 bases between them. Germline values: CDR1 KGHSH, CDR2 LQKENI. This CDR3 is built from 16 residues. The DNA of the CDR3 is TGTGCCAGCTCATCGAACCAGGGCGGGTCCTACAATGAGCAGTTCTTC. This codes for CASSSNQGGSYNEQFF. The entire variable domain, with the rest obtained from reference TRBV18 and TRBJ2-1, is as follows: NAGVMQNPRHLVRRRGQEARLRCSPMKGHSHVYWYRQLPEEGLKFMVYLQKENIIDESGMPKERFSAEFPKEGPSILRIQQVVRGDSAAYFCASSSNQGGSYNEQFFGPGTRLTVL.

This chain links TRBV19 with TRBJ2-1, with TRBD2 matching 9 bases. The CDR3 extends over 16 amino acids. CDR1 LNHDA and CDR2 SQIVND come from the germline V gene (reference sequence). The V and J ends lost 4 bases and 5 bases, in that order; junction bases with no gene match: 9. The DNA of the CDR3 is TGTGCCAGTAGTAGACTAGCGGCCCTCTTGGACAATGAGCAGTTCTTC. It specifies CASSRLAALLDNEQFF.